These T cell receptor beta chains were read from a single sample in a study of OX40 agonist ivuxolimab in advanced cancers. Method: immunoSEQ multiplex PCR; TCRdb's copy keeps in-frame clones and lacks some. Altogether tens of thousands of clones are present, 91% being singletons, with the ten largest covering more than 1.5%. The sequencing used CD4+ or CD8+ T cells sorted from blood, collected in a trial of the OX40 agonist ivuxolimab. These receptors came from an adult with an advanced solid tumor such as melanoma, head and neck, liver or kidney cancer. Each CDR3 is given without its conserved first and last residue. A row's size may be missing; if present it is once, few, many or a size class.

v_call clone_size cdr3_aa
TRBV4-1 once ASSPPSGGLDEKLF
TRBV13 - ASSFRGGSSYEQY
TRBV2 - ASTREGQVAQF
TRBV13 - ASSPPPTVAGYDYGYT
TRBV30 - AWTVRSLDSPLH
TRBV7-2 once ASSSEVTREQY
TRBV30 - AWSARLAGFYNEQF
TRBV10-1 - ASRAGGTGELF
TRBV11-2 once ASSLGLLGHNEQF
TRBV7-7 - ASSLKAGTDTQY
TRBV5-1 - ASSAGQNYGYT
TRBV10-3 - AISPGQGDTGELF
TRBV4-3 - ASSQDKGPNYGYT
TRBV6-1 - ASRERGRETQY
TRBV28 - ASSLGQGFYEQY
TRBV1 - TSSPTRGQVETQY
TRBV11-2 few ASSLNTYGYT
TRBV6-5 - ASSSQADSPLH
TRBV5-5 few ASSLVAGPENIQY
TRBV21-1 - ASSKEGQGGETQY
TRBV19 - ASTGSGGPYNEQF
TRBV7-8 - ASSLVYRAGELF
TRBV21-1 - ASTRPDFRIDDNDYNEQF
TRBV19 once ASSRTLLAGGPDTQY
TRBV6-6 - ASRMTGENTGELF
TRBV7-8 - ASSPIIGNTEAF
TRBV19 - ASSSQTSGVYEQY